Below, 15 T cell receptor beta chains from the same sample are listed, as sequenced in a study of regulatory dendritic cells for organ transplantation. These receptors have no known antigen. Sorted subsets were CFSE-labeled and cultured approximately 5 days with allogeneic dendritic cells. Data came from immunoSEQ multiplex PCR; TCRdb stores just in-frame clones and leaves some out. The repertoire holds approximately 22,000 clones, 70% to 90% seen once, with 0.55% to 0.85% in the top ten. Sequencing input: naive CD4+ T cells from blood cultured with regulatory dendritic cells. The subset was: CD45RA+ naive T cells. Every receptor here comes from a human donor in good health.

This chain connects TRBV2 to TRBJ2-1, with 11 bases fitting TRBD2. The CDR3 spans 14 residues. Germline CDR1 reads SNHLY; CDR2 reads FYNNEI. After removal of 6 bases from V and 7 bases from J, the junction contained 5 bases not matched to a gene. Here the CDR3 DNA reads TGTGCCAGCAGGGGGACTAGCGGATTTAATGAGCAGTTCTTC. Translation gives CASRGTSGFNEQFF.

V is TRBV18 and J is TRBJ2-2; no clear D gene. Per the germline V gene, CDR1 is KGHSH and CDR2 is LQKENI. There are 13 residues in the CDR3. Trimming left V 8 bases short and J 1 base short, with 8 bases between. The CDR3 here is CASGVLNTGELFF. For the CDR3, the DNA is TGTGCCAGCGGGGTACTGAACACCGGGGAGCTGTTTTTT.

CDR3 sequence reads: CASSSVVLGGIHTEAFF. CDR3 DNA sequence: TGTGCCAGCAGTTCAGTAGTCTTGGGAGGGATCCACACTGAAGCTTTCTTT. This chain links TRBV28 with TRBJ1-1; D not certain. V lost 4 bases to trimming and J lost 3 bases, with 21 bases between them. The CDR3 loop spans 17 amino acids. Germline CDR1 MDHEN, CDR2 SYDVKM. The full variable domain, in which reference TRBV28 and TRBJ1-1 provide the parts outside the CDR3, is DVKVTQSSRYLVKRTGEKVFLECVQDMDHENMFWYRQDPGLGLRLIYFSYDVKMKEKGDIPEGYSVSREKKERFSLILESASTNQTSMYLCASSSVVLGGIHTEAFFGQGTRLTVV.

The rearrangement links TRBV5-5 to TRBJ2-7, with D unclear. Deletions cut 4 bases from V and 6 bases from J, with 14 bases between. Looked up from germline, CDR1 is SGHKS and CDR2 is YYEKEE (reference sequence). This CDR3 is 13 amino acids long. CDR3 amino acids: CASSRIIASEQYF. The DNA for the CDR3 is TGTGCCAGCAGCCGGATCATAGCATCCGAGCAGTACTTC.

This chain uses TRBV19 with TRBJ2-2; D may match TRBD1 or TRBD2 (7 bases each). Per the germline V gene, CDR1 is LNHDA and CDR2 is SQIVND (reference sequence). V was cut by 8 bases and J by 5 bases, with 15 bases left in between. This CDR3 is 14 amino acids long. The CDR3 coding sequence is TGTGCCAGTGAGAGACAGGGAGGGACCGGGGAGCTGTTTTTT. This encodes CASERQGGTGELFF.

The chain employs TRBV14 and TRBJ2-1; 9 nucleotides match TRBD1. The CDR3 covers 17 residues. CDR1 is SGHDN, CDR2 FVKESK, per germline. Germline trimming cut 4 bases from V and 6 bases from J; bases unmatched to any gene: 13. The CDR3 DNA reads TGTGCCAGCAGCCTCGAGACCTACAGGGGGCGTTCCAATGAGCAGTTCTTC. Its translation is CASSLETYRGRSNEQFF.

This chain joins TRBV29-1 and TRBJ2-1; no firm D call. The CDR3 has 10 residues. The V and J ends lost 6 bases and 5 bases respectively, with 5 bases between them. Germline CDR1 and CDR2: SQVTM and ANQGSEA. CDR3 residues: CSVNDNEQFF. CDR3 DNA sequence: TGCAGCGTGAACGACAATGAGCAGTTCTTC.

The chain is built from TRBV28 and TRBJ2-5; D remains ambiguous. The closer fit of TRBJ2-7 to the DNA end suggests the J call may be wrong. CDR1 and CDR2 (germline): MDHEN, SYDVKM. The length of the CDR3 is 15 residues. CDR3 sequence reads: CASSTGSPLSYEQYF. The CDR3 region has the DNA TGTGCCAGCAGTACCGGGTCACCCCTCTCATACGAGCAGTACTTC.

DNA of the CDR3: TGTGCCAGCACTGCGACAGGGGCCTACGAGCAGTACTTC. It encodes CASTATGAYEQYF. This chain links TRBV7-2 with TRBJ2-7, with TRBD1 identical over 8 bases. In germline, CDR1 is SGHTA, CDR2 FQGNSA. The CDR3 length is 13 residues. V trimming: 7 bases; J trimming: 2 bases; junction bases outside the gene matches: 4.

The chain employs TRBV2 and TRBJ1-5, with 8 nucleotides matching TRBD1. The germline gives CDR1 SNHLY, CDR2 FYNNEI. V gave up 6 bases and J gave up 4 bases; unmatched junction bases: 8. The CDR3 spans 15 residues. In nucleotides, the CDR3 is TGTGCCAGCAGCGCCCAGGGGGCTCTAAATCAGCCCCAGCATTTT. Translating it yields CASSAQGALNQPQHF.

There are a few counts of this clone. A read error may account for a junction end that differs from germline. The rearrangement uses TRBV25-1 and TRBJ1-2; D is ambiguous. Germline V gene sequence: CDR1 MGHDK, CDR2 SYGVNS. The CDR3 runs to 12 residues. The CDR3 region has the DNA TGTGCCAGCAGTGAACTTAGAGGGAGGCAGCCCTTC. As protein: CASSELRGRQPF.

V and J are TRBV18 and TRBJ1-4, with TRBD1 matching 8 bases. The V segment lost 6 bases and the J segment 0 bases; nucleotides outside the gene matches: 6. Germline CDR1 is KGHSH and CDR2 is LQKENI. CDR3 size: 16 residues. CDR3 DNA: TGTGCCAGCTCTCGACGGGGACAGGCAACTAATGAAAAACTGTTTTTT. Residues: CASSRRGQATNEKLFF.

The chain recombines TRBV6-5 with TRBJ1-4; D unresolved. This CDR3 contains 14 residues. Trimming stripped 8 bases from V and 8 bases from J, with 18 bases between. In germline, CDR1 is MNHEY, CDR2 SVGAGI. Here the CDR3 reads CASALTVSGEKLFF. CDR3 nucleotide sequence: TGTGCCAGCGCCTTGACGGTATCGGGAGAAAAACTGTTTTTT.

The chain employs TRBV29-1 and TRBJ1-1; 8 nucleotides agree with TRBD1. CDR1 and CDR2 (germline): SQVTM, ANQGSEA. CDR3 length: 15 residues. With V trimmed by 6 bases and J by 1 base, 10 bases remained unmatched. The chain's CDR3 is CSVGGQEGTNTEAFF. CDR3 nucleotide sequence: TGCAGCGTGGGGGGACAGGAGGGAACGAACACTGAAGCTTTCTTT.

The V and J genes are TRBV9 and TRBJ1-5; D may be TRBD1 (6 bases). The CDR3 spans 14 residues. V was pared by 3 bases and J by 6 bases, with 13 bases between. Germline CDR1 reads SGDLS; CDR2 reads YYNGEE. Here the CDR3 reads CASSETGAGQPQHF. DNA for the CDR3: TGTGCCAGCAGCGAAACGGGGGCGGGTCAGCCCCAGCATTTT. The full variable domain, rest sourced from reference TRBV9 and TRBJ1-5, is DSGVTQTPKHLITATGQRVTLRCSPRSGDLSVYWYQQSLDQGLQFLIQYYNGEERAKGNILERFSAQQFPDLHSELNLSSLELGDSALYFCASSETGAGQPQHFGDGTRLSIL.